Presented here are 5 T cell receptor beta chains from one specimen sequenced in a study of CD8+ T cells in alopecia areata. After isolation, RNA underwent reverse transcription to generate cDNA as the sequencing template. The repertoire was sequenced with immunoSEQ multiplex PCR; TCRdb's copy has only in-frame clones and lacks some. The sample holds 180,000 or so clones, about 47% seen once. Treatment here: oral pan-JAK inhibitor, 5-10 mg twice daily. The material sequenced was CD8+ T cells sorted from blood, taken at roughly week 53, from a patient treated with tofacitinib. The receptors shown here come from a human donor with alopecia areata.

The chain carries TRBV13 and TRBJ1-1; no reliable D call. With 5 bases removed from V and 8 bases from J, the gap between germline ends came to 6 bases. The CDR3 runs 10 residues. Per the germline V gene, CDR1 is PRHDT and CDR2 is FYEKMQ (reference sequence). CDR3 loop: CASSPPEAFF. Here the CDR3 DNA reads TGTGCCAGCAGCCCACCGGAAGCTTTCTTT.

The genes are TRBV25-1 and TRBJ2-6; no definite D call. V lost 3 bases to trimming and J lost 2 bases, with 11 bases between them. The length of the CDR3 is 16 residues. From germline, CDR1 is MGHDK and CDR2 SYGVNS. The CDR3 sequence is CASSDLYSAGANVLTF. The CDR3 nucleotides are TGTGCCAGCAGTGACCTTTATTCTGCTGGGGCCAACGTCCTGACTTTC. Supplemented by reference TRBV25-1 and TRBJ2-6, the full variable domain reads EADIYQTPRYLVIGTGKKITLECSQTMGHDKMYWYQQDPGMELHLIHYSYGVNSTEKGDLSSESTVSRIRTEHFPLTLESARPSHTSQYLCASSDLYSAGANVLTFGAGSRLTVL.

The V call is TRBV9, the J call TRBJ1-2; unclear D gene. The CDR3 length is 15 residues. Germline V gene sequence: CDR1 SGDLS, CDR2 YYNGEE. V lost 0 bases and J lost 0, with 9 bases in between. For the CDR3, the DNA is TGTGCCAGCAGCGTAGAGGGCAATCCTAACTATGGCTACACCTTC. This translates into CASSVEGNPNYGYTF.

This clone has only a few counts. The rearrangement links TRBV5-1 to TRBJ1-4; D is perhaps TRBD1 (6 bases). CDR3 length: 13 amino acids. Trimming removed 3 bases at V and 5 bases at J, with 8 bases between. CDR1 and CDR2 from the germline V gene are SGHRS and YFSETQ. The CDR3 nucleotides read TGCGCCAGCAGCTACGACAGGAATGAAAAACTGTTTTTT. It codes for CASSYDRNEKLFF.

The genes are TRBV30 and TRBJ1-1; the D is unclear. V dropped 0 bases and J dropped 1 base, with 6 bases sitting between them. From germline, CDR1 is GTSNPN and CDR2 SVGIG (reference sequence). The CDR3 is made up of 13 amino acids. The CDR3 region is CAWSVPPNTEAFF. The DNA for the CDR3 is TGTGCCTGGAGTGTACCCCCGAACACTGAAGCTTTCTTT.